This is a list of T cell receptor beta chains from one sample in a study of Graves' ophthalmopathy and Graves' hyperthyroidism. TCRdb reprocessed the multiplex PCR reads with MiXCR, giving one entry per CDR3 protein. Among over a million distinct CDR3 sequences listed, 35% to 45% were seen once. Sequencing input: peripheral blood or thyroid tissue (not recorded which). These TCRs come from an adult man with Graves' hyperthyroidism. Each CDR3 is given with its conserved first and last residue. The D gene is left open where the match is weak. Size is omitted from some rows. Given values are once, few, many or a class for expanded clones.

CDR3nt | CDR3aa | v_gene | d_gene | abundance | j_gene
TGCGCCAGCAGCCAAGATCGGACATCTCGAGGCTACGAGCAGTACTTC | CASSQDRTSRGYEQYF | TRBV4-3 | NA | NA | TRBJ2-7
TGTGCCAGCAGTGGATGGACAGGGAACACCGGGGAGCTGTTTTTT | CASSGWTGNTGELFF | TRBV25-1 | TRBD1 | many | TRBJ2-2
TGTGCCAGCAGTGGATTAGCGGGAGTTCAGTACTTC | CASSGLAGVQYF | TRBV2 | TRBD2 | NA | TRBJ2-4
TGCAGTGCTAGAGATGTTGTATCCGAAACAGTTAATTCACCCCTCCACTTT | CSARDVVSETVNSPLHF | TRBV20-1 | NA | NA | TRBJ1-6
TGCGCCAGCAGTGAGTTACTAGCGGGTAAAGAGACCCAGTACTTC | CASSELLAGKETQYF | TRBV10-2 | TRBD2 | many | TRBJ2-5
TGTGCCAGCAGCCCGGTCACCGGGGAGCTGTTTTTT | CASSPVTGELFF | TRBV7-2 | NA | many | TRBJ2-2
TGTGCCAGCAGCCCTCGAGCAGGGCTGGCCGGGGAGCTGTTTTTT | CASSPRAGLAGELFF | TRBV7-3 | NA | few | TRBJ2-2
TGTGCCAGTAGTATACCGGATCGATATGGAAACACCATATATTTT | CASSIPDRYGNTIYF | TRBV19 | NA | few | TRBJ1-3
TGTGCCAGCACGGAGGAGGCGTCCTCTGGGGCCAACGTCCTGACTTTC | CASTEEASSGANVLTF | TRBV2 | NA | many | TRBJ2-6
TGCAGTGCTAGACCGGGACAGGGGAAAGAGACCCAGTACTTC | CSARPGQGKETQYF | TRBV20-1 | TRBD1 | many | TRBJ2-5
TGTGCCAGCAGAGAACAGGGAGTTAACTATGGCTACACCTTC | CASREQGVNYGYTF | TRBV9 | NA | NA | TRBJ1-2
TGTGCCAGCAACAAGGGGGGCTCGTACCAAGAGACCCAGTACTTC | CASNKGGSYQETQYF | TRBV5-6 | NA | many | TRBJ2-5
TGTGCCAGCAGGCCGGACAGGGGGCGAGGCTATGGCTACACCTTC | CASRPDRGRGYGYTF | TRBV7-8 | TRBD1 | many | TRBJ1-2
TGTGCCACCAGCAGAGAGGGGGCGCTTGGGGCCAACGTCCTGACTTTC | CATSREGALGANVLTF | TRBV15 | NA | NA | TRBJ2-6
TGTGCCAGCAGTTTCACCATGGGACATAGGTACTTCGAGCAGTACTTC | CASSFTMGHRYFEQYF | TRBV27 | NA | NA | TRBJ2-7
TGTGCCAGCAGCGGAGGACTAGCGGGAGGGGAAGAGACCCAGTACTTC | CASSGGLAGGEETQYF | TRBV5-4 | TRBD2 | few | TRBJ2-5
TGTGCCAGCAGCTTTTCCGGGACAGGGAGCCGAGAGACCCAGTACTTC | CASSFSGTGSRETQYF | TRBV13 | TRBD1 | few | TRBJ2-5
TGTGCCAGCAGTTTTGGGGGGACAGGTGCCTCACCCCTCCACTTT | CASSFGGTGASPLHF | TRBV6-5 | TRBD1 | few | TRBJ1-6
TGCAGTGCTAGAGTAGGGGGGAGAGGGGATAATTCACCCCTCCACTTT | CSARVGGRGDNSPLHF | TRBV20-1 | NA | many | TRBJ1-6
TGTGCCATCAGCACCCGTGGGGAGGGGAGCAATCAGCCCCAGCATTTT | CAISTRGEGSNQPQHF | TRBV10-3 | NA | few | TRBJ1-5
TGTGCCAGCAGCTTAGCGGAGTTGTGGCTAAACACCATATATTTT | CASSLAELWLNTIYF | TRBV7-9 | NA | NA | TRBJ1-3
TGTGCCAGCAGCCATTTGGGAATAACGGGCACTGAAGCTTTCTTT | CASSHLGITGTEAFF | TRBV9 | NA | few | TRBJ1-1
TGTGCCAGCAGCGGACTAACAGGGAAGACCAACACTGAAGCTTTCTTT | CASSGLTGKTNTEAFF | TRBV7-2 | NA | NA | TRBJ1-1
TGTGCCAGTAGAACGAATGACAGGGGGTACGAGCAGTACTTC | CASRTNDRGYEQYF | TRBV19 | TRBD1 | many | TRBJ2-7
TGTGCCAGCAGCCAGACAGGGGTTCCCGGGGAGCTGTTTTTT | CASSQTGVPGELFF | TRBV27 | TRBD1 | few | TRBJ2-2
TGTGCCACCAGTGAATACAAGTCGGCGAACACCGGGGAGCTGTTTTTT | CATSEYKSANTGELFF | TRBV24-1 | NA | many | TRBJ2-2
TGCAGCGGCTGGGACAGTTACGAGCAGTACTTC | CSGWDSYEQYF | TRBV29-1 | TRBD1 | many | TRBJ2-7
TGTGCCAGCAGCCCGGGGGCCGCACACGAAGCTTTCTTT | CASSPGAAHEAFF | TRBV6-4 | NA | NA | TRBJ1-1
TGTGCCAGCAGTGAAGCGGATACAGGGTCGCTAAGGTTGGGCGAGCAGTACTTC | CASSEADTGSLRLGEQYF | TRBV6-5 | NA | NA | TRBJ2-7
TGCAGTGCTAGAGATCCGACAGAGAACACTGAAGCTTTCTTT | CSARDPTENTEAFF | TRBV20-1 | NA | many | TRBJ1-1
TGCAGGCTAGGTAGCGGGAGTACCTACGAGCAGTACTTC | CRLGSGSTYEQYF | TRBV20-1 | TRBD2 | many | TRBJ2-7
TGCGCCGGCAGCTCCAAAGAGACCCAGTACTTC | CAGSSKETQYF | TRBV5-1 | NA | NA | TRBJ2-5
TGTGCCAGCAGTATAAACAGGGAGGAGACCCAGTACTTC | CASSINREETQYF | TRBV28 | NA | few | TRBJ2-5